This is a list of T cell receptor beta chains from one sample in a study of PD-1 blockade in mismatch repair-deficient tumors. Only in-frame clones appear in the TCRdb table, and some are missing; sequencing was by immunoSEQ multiplex PCR. This repertoire shows approximately 79,000 clones, roughly 80% found once; its top ten account for roughly 5.5%. The sequencing used peripheral blood, collected 44 weeks after starting pembrolizumab. These receptors originate from an adult with mismatch repair-deficient cancer. Each CDR3 is given with its conserved first and last residue. Fields, in order: CDR3 protein, CDR3 DNA, V gene, D gene, J gene, clone size. D genes are given only for firm matches. The size field is filled for only some rows; it gives once, few, many or a size class.

CDR3: CASSLDRNQETQYF
DNA: TGTGCCAGCAGCTTGGACAGAAACCAAGAGACCCAGTACTTC
V: TRBV5-4
D: NA
J: TRBJ2-5
size: NA

CDR3: CASSTPGTGSYEQYF
DNA: TGTGCCAGCAGCACGCCCGGGACAGGGTCCTACGAGCAGTACTTC
V: TRBV5-4
D: TRBD1
J: TRBJ2-7
size: once

CDR3: CASSISSGSFNEQFF
DNA: TGTGCCAGTAGTATCTCGAGCGGGAGTTTCAATGAGCAGTTCTTC
V: TRBV19
D: TRBD2
J: TRBJ2-1
size: NA

CDR3: CASSLNSGRERETQYF
DNA: TGTGCCAGCAGCTTAAATAGCGGGAGAGAGCGGGAGACCCAGTACTTC
V: TRBV7-9
D: TRBD2
J: TRBJ2-5
size: NA

CDR3: CASSSPRDRGPYNEQFF
DNA: TGTGCCAGCAGCTCCCCCCGTGACAGGGGCCCCTACAATGAGCAGTTCTTC
V: TRBV5-4
D: TRBD1
J: TRBJ2-1
size: NA

CDR3: CAWSVTGYGYTF
DNA: TGTGCCTGGAGCGTAACAGGGTATGGCTACACCTTC
V: TRBV30
D: NA
J: TRBJ1-2
size: NA

CDR3: CSVEDHGLALSIQETQYF
DNA: TGCAGCGTTGAAGATCACGGCCTAGCCCTTAGTATCCAAGAGACCCAGTACTTC
V: TRBV29-1
D: NA
J: TRBJ2-5
size: NA

CDR3: CASSEAGGTYGYTF
DNA: TGTGCCAGCAGTGAAGCGGGCGGTACCTATGGCTACACCTTC
V: TRBV2
D: NA
J: TRBJ1-2
size: NA

CDR3: CASSVSSGSSYNEQFF
DNA: TGTGCCAGCAGCGTCTCTAGCGGGAGCTCCTACAATGAGCAGTTCTTC
V: TRBV5-5
D: TRBD2
J: TRBJ2-1
size: NA

CDR3: CASSVDSDRGLLDYGYTF
DNA: TGTGCCAGCAGCGTAGACTCGGACAGGGGGCTATTGGACTATGGCTACACCTTC
V: TRBV5-6
D: TRBD1
J: TRBJ1-2
size: few

CDR3: CASSHPRGGQKNYGYTF
DNA: TGCGCCAGCAGCCATCCCCGGGGGGGACAGAAGAACTATGGCTACACCTTC
V: TRBV4-1
D: TRBD1
J: TRBJ1-2
size: NA

CDR3: CASSPPPDSQNTGELFF
DNA: TGTGCCAGCAGCCCCCCCCCGGACTCCCAAAACACCGGGGAGCTGTTTTTT
V: TRBV7-9
D: NA
J: TRBJ2-2
size: NA

CDR3: CASSFGGVAGETQYF
DNA: TGTGCCAGCAGCTTTGGCGGAGTAGCGGGAGAGACCCAGTACTTC
V: TRBV7-8
D: TRBD2
J: TRBJ2-5
size: NA

CDR3: CASSLGAQGWSYEQYF
DNA: TGTGCCAGCAGCTTGGGGGCACAGGGGTGGTCCTACGAGCAGTACTTC
V: TRBV5-6
D: TRBD1
J: TRBJ2-7
size: once

CDR3: CASRAGYLTDTQYF
DNA: TGTGCCAGCAGGGCAGGGTATCTCACAGATACGCAGTATTTT
V: TRBV6-6
D: NA
J: TRBJ2-3
size: NA

CDR3: CASSPFQGDTEAFF
DNA: TGTGCCAGCAGTCCATTCCAGGGAGACACTGAAGCTTTCTTT
V: TRBV27
D: NA
J: TRBJ1-1
size: NA

CDR3: CASSTDLAGGGNEQFF
DNA: TGTGCCAGCAGCACAGACCTAGCGGGAGGGGGGAATGAGCAGTTCTTC
V: TRBV7-2
D: TRBD2
J: TRBJ2-1
size: NA

CDR3: CASSEAGTGGYNEQFF
DNA: TGTGCCAGCAGCGAGGCTGGGACAGGGGGCTACAATGAGCAGTTCTTC
V: TRBV5-4
D: TRBD1
J: TRBJ2-1
size: NA

CDR3: CASSVIAGGSTGELFF
DNA: TGTGCCAGCAGCGTAATAGCGGGAGGGAGCACCGGGGAGCTGTTTTTT
V: TRBV9
D: TRBD2
J: TRBJ2-2
size: NA

CDR3: CASRQYNYGYTF
DNA: TGTGCCAGCAGGCAGTATAACTATGGCTACACCTTC
V: TRBV4-2
D: NA
J: TRBJ1-2
size: NA

CDR3: CASSSNRDRGLDTQYF
DNA: TGCGCCAGCAGCTCAAACCGGGACAGGGGGTTAGATACGCAGTATTTT
V: TRBV5-1
D: TRBD1
J: TRBJ2-3
size: NA

CDR3: CSVFAGYYGYTF
DNA: TGCAGCGTATTCGCAGGATACTATGGCTACACCTTC
V: TRBV29-1
D: NA
J: TRBJ1-2
size: NA

CDR3: CASSMTSSYNEQFF
DNA: TGTGCCAGCAGTATGACTAGTTCCTACAATGAGCAGTTCTTC
V: TRBV2
D: NA
J: TRBJ2-1
size: few

CDR3: CASSQEEGQPGYEQYF
DNA: TGTGCCAGCAGCCAAGAGGAAGGACAGCCTGGCTACGAGCAGTACTTC
V: TRBV4-2
D: NA
J: TRBJ2-7
size: NA

CDR3: CATSGSAGRNTGELFF
DNA: TGTGCCACCTCTGGATCCGCGGGGAGGAACACCGGGGAGCTGTTTTTT
V: TRBV11-1
D: NA
J: TRBJ2-2
size: NA

CDR3: CAWSNFDRATGELFF
DNA: TGTGCCTGGAGTAACTTCGACAGGGCTACCGGGGAGCTGTTTTTT
V: TRBV30
D: TRBD1
J: TRBJ2-2
size: NA

CDR3: CASRRGQGTGYNEQFF
DNA: TGTGCCAGCAGGAGGGGACAGGGGACGGGGTACAATGAGCAGTTCTTC
V: TRBV9
D: TRBD1
J: TRBJ2-1
size: NA

CDR3: CASSLDLLLAGARRTDTQYF
DNA: TGTGCCAGCAGCTTAGATTTGTTACTAGCGGGAGCGCGTCGCACAGATACGCAGTATTTT
V: TRBV11-3
D: TRBD2
J: TRBJ2-3
size: NA

CDR3: CASSPGTSGSSDTQYF
DNA: TGTGCCAGCAGTCCCGGGACTAGCGGGAGCTCGGATACGCAGTATTTT
V: TRBV5-4
D: TRBD2
J: TRBJ2-3
size: NA

CDR3: CASSFGDADIGEQYF
DNA: TGTGCCAGCAGCTTTGGGGACGCTGACATAGGAGAGCAGTACTTC
V: TRBV7-6
D: NA
J: TRBJ2-7
size: NA

CDR3: CASKDQRNTEAFF
DNA: TGTGCCAGCAAGGACCAACGGAACACTGAAGCTTTCTTT
V: TRBV6-5
D: NA
J: TRBJ1-1
size: NA

CDR3: CASSEYQGGYNEQFF
DNA: TGTGCCAGCAGTGAATATCAGGGGGGCTACAATGAGCAGTTCTTC
V: TRBV25-1
D: NA
J: TRBJ2-1
size: NA